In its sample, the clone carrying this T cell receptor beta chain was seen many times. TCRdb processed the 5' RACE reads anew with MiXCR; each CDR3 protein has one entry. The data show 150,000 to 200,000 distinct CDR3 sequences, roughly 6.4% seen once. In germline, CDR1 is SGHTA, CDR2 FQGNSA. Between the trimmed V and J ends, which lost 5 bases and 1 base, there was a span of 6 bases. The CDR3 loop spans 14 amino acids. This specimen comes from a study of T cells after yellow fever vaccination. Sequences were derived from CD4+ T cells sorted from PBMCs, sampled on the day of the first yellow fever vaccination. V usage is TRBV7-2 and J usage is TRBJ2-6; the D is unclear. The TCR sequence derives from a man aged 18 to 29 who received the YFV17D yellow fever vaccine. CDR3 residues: CASSVGSGANVLTF. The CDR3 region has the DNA TGTGCCAGCAGCGTAGGGTCTGGGGCCAACGTCCTGACTTTC.